Each of the 18 T cell receptor beta chains below was sequenced from the same sample in a study of post-analysis software for immune sequencing data. The TCR beta cDNA libraries contained unique molecular identifiers. TCRdb re-called the PCR reads with MiXCR, one entry per CDR3 protein. In the table there are about 430,000 distinct CDR3 sequences, about 40% of which are singletons. The antigens for these receptors are not known. Broader study findings: Comparison of patients with controls showed five or six TRBV segments more frequent in patients, TRBV5-6, TRBV5-1 and TRBV20-1 among them.

The sample consisted of blood. These receptors were taken from a girl aged 2-10 years with multiple sclerosis.

This sequence joins TRBV6-2 or TRBV6-3 and TRBJ2-3; possibly TRBD2 for D (5 bases). The CDR3 spans 12 residues. V was trimmed by 4 bases and J by 7 bases, leaving 9 bases between them. Per germline, CDR1 MNHEY and CDR2 SVGEGT. The CDR3 DNA reads TGTGCCAGCAGTTTCCGGGGATATACGCAGTATTTT. It is translated as CASSFRGYTQYF.

A few counts support this clonotype. This sequence joins TRBV12-3 or TRBV12-4 and TRBJ1-2; weak D call: TRBD1 (5 bases). The V gene lost 5 bases and the J gene lost 7 bases, with 23 bases spanning the gap. CDR3 size: 16 residues. The CDR3 nucleotides are TGTGCCAGCAGTCGATACAGCCGGGACTCAAGGGGTGGCTACACCTTC. This translates into CASSRYSRDSRGGYTF.

V gene TRBV12-3 or TRBV12-4 combines with J gene TRBJ2-3, with 8 bases aligning to TRBD1. The CDR3 spans 16 residues. The ends lost 7 bases at V and 5 bases at J; junction bases unmatched: 14. The CDR3 nucleotides read TGTGCCAGCACTCGATACTCGCAGGGGGCTGGAGATACGCAGTATTTT. Protein: CASTRYSQGAGDTQYF.

The J gene is TRBJ2-3, the V gene TRBV9; D uncertain. Germline CDR1 reads SGDLS; CDR2 reads YYNGEE. V dropped 8 bases and J dropped 2 bases, with 18 bases sitting between them. CDR3 length equals 15 residues. As DNA, the CDR3 is TGTGCCAGTAGCCCCCGGGCAGGCTCCACAGATACGCAGTATTTT. Translating it yields CASSPRAGSTDTQYF.

The genes are TRBV20-1 and TRBJ1-5, with D uncertain. The CDR3 covers 14 residues. Trimming removed 3 bases at V and 0 bases at J, with 9 bases between. Germline loops: CDR1 DFQATT, CDR2 SNEGSKA (reference sequence). The CDR3 DNA is TGCAGTGCTAGGTCAGTCGGTAGCAATCAGCCCCAGCATTTT. Its translation: CSARSVGSNQPQHF.

The rearrangement links TRBV5-5 to TRBJ2-1; TRBD1 agrees at 11 bases. Trimming removed 1 base from V and 8 bases from J; junction bases left unmatched: 5. The length of the CDR3 is 15 residues. Germline V gene sequence: CDR1 SGHKS, CDR2 YYEKEE (reference sequence). Here the CDR3 DNA reads TGTGCCAGCAGCTTGTGGGACAGGGGGATCGATGAGCAGTTCTTC. Its protein is CASSLWDRGIDEQFF.

This rearrangement joins TRBV30 to TRBJ2-7; D remains unclear. The V gene's germline CDR1 is GTSNPN and CDR2 SVGIG (reference sequence). V lost 4 bases and J 2 bases, leaving 15 bases between the germline ends. This CDR3 has 14 residues. The CDR3 reads CAWNAGSLAYEQYF. CDR3 DNA sequence: TGTGCCTGGAACGCCGGTTCCTTAGCCTACGAGCAGTACTTC.

The chain employs TRBV20-1 and TRBJ2-7; TRBD2 matches at 8 bases. The J call is uncertain, as TRBJ2-5 better fits the DNA end. Germline CDR1 is DFQATT and CDR2 is SNEGSKA (reference sequence). This CDR3 has 17 residues. DNA for the CDR3: TGCAGTGCTAGAGCGGCAGCGGGGGCCCAGACGGGAGAGACCCAGTACTTC. Its protein is CSARAAAGAQTGETQYF.

This rearrangement joins TRBV12-3 or TRBV12-4 to TRBJ2-1; 12 positions match TRBD2. The CDR3 consists of 13 residues. Losses at the gene ends were 6 bases for V and 6 bases for J; bases not matched to a gene: 0. The chain's CDR3 is CASRTSGSNEQFF. Written as DNA, the CDR3 is TGTGCCAGCAGGACTAGCGGGAGCAATGAGCAGTTCTTC.

This clonotype appeared a few times. The J gene is TRBJ2-7, the V gene TRBV4-2; tentative D call: TRBD2 (5 bases). The germline CDR1 and CDR2 sequences are LGHNA and YNFKEQ. The V end lost 4 bases, the J end lost 0 bases, and 13 bases lay between the germline ends. The CDR3 loop spans 15 amino acids. This CDR3 reads CASSPDLGSSYEQYF. Here the CDR3 DNA reads TGTGCCAGCAGCCCCGACCTAGGGAGCTCCTACGAGCAGTACTTC.

CDR3 in amino acids: CASPRGQPNEQFF. DNA of the CDR3: TGTGCCAGCCCCCGGGGGCAGCCAAATGAGCAGTTCTTC. V and J are TRBV27 and TRBJ2-1, with D perhaps TRBD1 or TRBD2 (6 bases each). Germline-derived CDR1 and CDR2 are MNHEY and SMNVEV (reference sequence). The CDR3 length is 13 residues. With 8 bases removed from V and 7 bases from J, the gap between germline ends came to 15 bases.

Concerning this clonotype itself: One junction end does not reproduce the germline sequence, and a read error may be involved. The chain carries TRBV5-1 and TRBJ2-1; 10 nucleotides line up with TRBD2. In germline, CDR1 is SGHRS, CDR2 YFSETQ. This CDR3 has 20 residues. The CDR3 DNA sequence: TGCGCCAGCGGCTTGTCTAGGGGACTAGCGAGCCAGAACCCCTACAATGAGCAGTTCTTC. It encodes CASGLSRGLASQNPYNEQFF.

V is TRBV5-1 and J is TRBJ2-7; weak D call: TRBD1 (5 bases). The length of the CDR3 is 15 residues. Germline V gene sequence: CDR1 SGHRS, CDR2 YFSETQ. Trimming took 1 base from V and 4 from J, leaving 15 bases between them. The CDR3: CASSLLPGPSYEQYF. The CDR3 DNA sequence: TGCGCCAGCAGCTTGCTCCCAGGGCCATCTTACGAGCAGTACTTC.

A few counts support this clonotype. This chain connects TRBV4-1 to TRBJ2-1; unclear D gene. This CDR3 is built from 15 residues. Germline values: CDR1 MGHRA, CDR2 YSYEKL. V lost 4 bases and J 3 bases, leaving 13 bases between the germline ends. The CDR3 reads CASSLRSPSYNEQFF. The CDR3 DNA sequence: TGCGCCAGCAGCCTCAGATCCCCTAGCTACAATGAGCAGTTCTTC.

The chain couples TRBV29-1 to TRBJ2-1, with D maybe TRBD1 (7 bases). Germline-derived CDR1 and CDR2 are SQVTM and ANQGSEA. CDR3 length: 12 residues. CDR3 region: CAGQRNGNEQFF. Here the CDR3 DNA reads TGCGCGGGACAGAGAAATGGTAATGAGCAGTTCTTC.

The gene calls are TRBV29-1 and TRBJ1-2; TRBD1 matches at 12 bases. Germline CDR1 reads SQVTM; CDR2 reads ANQGSEA. Trimming at V came to 4 bases and at J to 8 bases, leaving 5 bases not matched to a gene. This CDR3 region has 13 residues. The CDR3 DNA follows: TGCAGCGTTGTGGGGACAGGGGGCGCCGGCTACACCTTC. The encoded protein is CSVVGTGGAGYTF.

The chain recombines TRBV6-6 with TRBJ1-1, with D hard to call. Germline CDR1 is MNHNY and CDR2 is SVGAGI (reference sequence). This CDR3 region has 12 residues. Trimming took off 2 bases at V and 4 bases at J, with 5 bases between the two ends. The CDR3 DNA reads TGTGCCAGCAGTTACGGGGTCACTGAAGCTTTCTTT. It encodes CASSYGVTEAFF.

This clonotype was seen a few times. This chain joins TRBV29-1 and TRBJ2-1; D not certain. Germline CDR1 SQVTM, CDR2 ANQGSEA. The CDR3 extends over 13 amino acids. Between the trimmed V and J ends, which lost 6 bases and 0 bases, there was a span of 9 bases. CDR3 sequence reads: CSVKTNSYNEQFF. The CDR3 coding sequence is TGCAGCGTAAAGACAAACTCCTACAATGAGCAGTTCTTC.